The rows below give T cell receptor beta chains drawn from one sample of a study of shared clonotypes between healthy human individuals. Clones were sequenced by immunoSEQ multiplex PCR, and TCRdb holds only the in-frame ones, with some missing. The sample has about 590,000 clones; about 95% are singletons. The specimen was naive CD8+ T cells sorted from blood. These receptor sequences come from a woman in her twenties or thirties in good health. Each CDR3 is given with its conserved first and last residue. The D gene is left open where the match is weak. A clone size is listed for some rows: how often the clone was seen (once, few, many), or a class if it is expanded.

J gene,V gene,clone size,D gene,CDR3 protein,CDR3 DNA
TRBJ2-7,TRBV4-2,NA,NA,CASSQGPGDGEQYF,TGTGCCAGCAGCCAAGGGCCAGGCGATGGCGAGCAGTACTTC
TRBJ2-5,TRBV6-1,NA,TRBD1,CASSEDRVPETQYF,TGTGCCAGCAGTGAGGACAGGGTCCCAGAGACCCAGTACTTC
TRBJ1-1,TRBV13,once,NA,CASSLDSQENTEAFF,TGTGCCAGCAGCTTAGATTCTCAGGAGAACACTGAAGCTTTCTTT
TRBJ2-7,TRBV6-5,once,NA,CASSYSTGSRYEQYF,TGTGCCAGCAGTTATTCCACGGGATCCCGCTACGAGCAGTACTTC
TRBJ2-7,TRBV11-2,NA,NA,CASSMSPLLYEQYF,TGTGCCAGCAGCATGTCCCCGCTACTGTACGAGCAGTACTTC
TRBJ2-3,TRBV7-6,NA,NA,CASSLGGTITDTQYF,TGTGCCAGCAGCTTAGGGGGGACCATAACAGATACGCAGTATTTT
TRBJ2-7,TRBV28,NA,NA,CASSLSDEQYF,TGTGCCAGCAGTTTGTCCGACGAGCAGTACTTC
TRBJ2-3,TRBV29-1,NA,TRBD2,CSVGELAGVKGTQYF,TGCAGCGTTGGGGAGCTGGCGGGAGTCAAGGGTACGCAGTATTTT
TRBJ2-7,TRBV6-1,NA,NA,CASGPDEQYF,TGTGCCAGCGGGCCCGACGAGCAGTACTTC
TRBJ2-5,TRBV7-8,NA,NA,CASSLQETQYF,TGTGCCAGCAGCTTACAAGAGACCCAGTACTTC
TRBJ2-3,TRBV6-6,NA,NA,CASSFGEYTDTQYF,TGTGCCAGCAGTTTCGGGGAATACACAGATACGCAGTATTTT
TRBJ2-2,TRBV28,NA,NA,CASSSLRELFF,TGTGCCAGCAGCTCGCTGAGGGAGCTGTTTTTT
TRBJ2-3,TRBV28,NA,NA,CASSYPVSHGTQYF,TGTGCCAGCAGTTACCCGGTTTCCCACGGTACGCAGTATTTT
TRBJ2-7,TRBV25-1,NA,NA,CASTVGNYEQYF,TGTGCCAGCACGGTAGGCAACTACGAGCAGTACTTC
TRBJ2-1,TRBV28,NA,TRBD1,CASSPGTGAYNEQFF,TGTGCCAGCAGTCCCGGGACAGGGGCCTACAATGAGCAGTTCTTC
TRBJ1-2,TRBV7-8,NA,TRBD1,CASSLYRGGYGYTF,TGTGCCAGCAGCTTATACAGGGGGGGCTATGGCTACACCTTC
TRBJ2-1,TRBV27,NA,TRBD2,CASSPPGLAVNEQFF,TGTGCCAGCAGCCCGCCGGGACTAGCGGTGAATGAGCAGTTCTTC
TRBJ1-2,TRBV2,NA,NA,CASSELSDGYTF,TGTGCCAGCAGTGAATTGTCGGATGGCTACACCTTC
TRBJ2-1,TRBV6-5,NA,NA,CASSLYSGAHNEQFF,TGTGCCAGCAGTTTGTATTCCGGGGCCCACAATGAGCAGTTCTTC
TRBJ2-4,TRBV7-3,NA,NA,CASSLTPAPKNIQYF,TGTGCCAGCAGCTTAACGCCTGCGCCCAAAAACATTCAGTACTTC
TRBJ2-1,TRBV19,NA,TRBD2,CASTGLAEYNEQFF,TGTGCCAGTACCGGACTAGCGGAATACAATGAGCAGTTCTTC
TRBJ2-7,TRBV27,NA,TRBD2,CASSFGVGGSLYF,TGTGCCAGCAGTTTTGGGGTTGGCGGGAGCCTCTACTTC
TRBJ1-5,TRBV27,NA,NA,CASSFGGSNQPQHF,TGTGCCAGCAGTTTCGGGGGAAGCAATCAGCCCCAGCATTTT
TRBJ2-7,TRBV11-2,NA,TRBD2,CASSLGSGRAREQYF,TGTGCCAGCAGCTTAGGGAGCGGGAGGGCCAGAGAGCAGTACTTC
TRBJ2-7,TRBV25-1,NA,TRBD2,CASSEWREGPYEQYF,TGTGCCAGCAGTGAATGGCGGGAGGGCCCCTACGAGCAGTACTTC
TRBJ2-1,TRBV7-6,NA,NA,CASRSPGRRANEQFF,TGTGCCAGCAGATCACCGGGCCGGCGAGCCAATGAGCAGTTCTTC
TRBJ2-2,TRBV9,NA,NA,CASSPNTGELFF,TGTGCCAGCAGCCCGAACACCGGGGAGCTGTTTTTT
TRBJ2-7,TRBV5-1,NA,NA,CASGFDSYEQYF,TGCGCCAGCGGCTTTGACAGTTACGAGCAGTACTTC
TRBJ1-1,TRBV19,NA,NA,CASSPYRVRSTEAFF,TGTGCCAGTAGTCCGTACAGGGTCAGGAGCACTGAAGCTTTCTTT
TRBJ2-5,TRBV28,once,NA,CASSLEGAQETQYF,TGTGCCAGCAGTCTCGAGGGAGCCCAAGAGACCCAGTACTTC
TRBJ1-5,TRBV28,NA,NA,CASSFRGPQPQHF,TGTGCCAGCAGTTTTCGGGGCCCTCAGCCCCAGCATTTT
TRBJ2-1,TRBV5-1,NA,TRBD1,CASSLDGQGSYNEQFF,TGCGCCAGCAGCTTGGACGGACAGGGCTCCTACAATGAGCAGTTCTTC
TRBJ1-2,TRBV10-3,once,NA,CAISVMETGFDGYTF,TGTGCCATCAGTGTAATGGAAACGGGCTTCGATGGCTACACCTTC
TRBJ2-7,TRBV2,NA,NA,CASCNGLSSYEQYF,TGTGCCAGCTGTAACGGCCTCAGCTCCTACGAGCAGTACTTC
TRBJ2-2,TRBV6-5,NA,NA,CASSYWGTGELFF,TGTGCCAGCAGTTACTGGGGCACCGGGGAGCTGTTTTTT
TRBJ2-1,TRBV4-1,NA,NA,CASSQLTPQSTYNEQFF,TGCGCCAGCAGCCAATTAACGCCTCAAAGCACCTACAATGAGCAGTTCTTC
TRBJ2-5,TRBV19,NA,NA,CASSILGRPQETQYF,TGTGCCAGTAGTATTCTCGGACGGCCTCAAGAGACCCAGTACTTC
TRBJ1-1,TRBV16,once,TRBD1,CASSYGQENTEAFF,TGTGCCAGCAGCTATGGACAGGAGAACACTGAAGCTTTCTTT
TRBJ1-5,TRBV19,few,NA,CASRPRTGNQPQHF,TGTGCCAGTAGGCCTCGGACAGGCAATCAGCCCCAGCATTTT
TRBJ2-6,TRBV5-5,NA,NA,CASSHRPGAGANVLTF,TGTGCCAGCAGTCATCGTCCCGGGGCAGGGGCCAACGTCCTGACTTTC
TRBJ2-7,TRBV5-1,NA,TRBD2,CASSPNSGGRTYEQYF,TGCGCCAGCAGCCCGAACAGCGGGGGGAGGACCTACGAGCAGTACTTC
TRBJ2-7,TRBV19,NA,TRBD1,CASSPGTGGYEQYF,TGTGCCAGTAGTCCTGGGACAGGGGGGTACGAGCAGTACTTC
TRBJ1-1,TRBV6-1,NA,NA,CASSEARTEAFF,TGTGCCAGCAGTGAAGCGCGAACTGAAGCTTTCTTT
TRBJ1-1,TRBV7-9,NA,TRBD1,CASSSFQGVDTEAFF,TGTGCCAGCAGCTCCTTCCAGGGGGTTGACACTGAAGCTTTCTTT
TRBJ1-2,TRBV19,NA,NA,CASSTKNPNYGYTF,TGTGCCAGTAGTACAAAAAACCCTAACTATGGCTACACCTTC